The table lists the clone carrying this TCR beta chain with a count of one. The antigen is unknown. A much larger clone differs by one base, so this may be a read error. This entry is derived from a study of molecular identifiers for immune sequencing clone quantification. Across the study: Replicates involved a five-way split of RNA from roughly 20,000 or 100,000 naive CD8 cells, with sequencing of four.

Study observations and caveats: Reports indicate spiked Jurkat TCR RNA from one cell could be found among 1 million or so naive cells. Clonotypes surpassing 20 RNA copies contained over 97% of effector molecules, versus under 1% in naive cells.

Methods described previously were used for bulk TCR libraries, and listed TCR primers were applied. TCRdb reprocessed the PCR reads via MiXCR and lists one record per CDR3 protein. The table records more than 300,000 distinct CDR3 sequences, about a fifth of them present only once. The V gene lost 1 base and the J gene lost 7 bases, with 9 bases spanning the gap. The length of the CDR3 is 13 residues. CDR1 and CDR2 (germline): SGHTA, FQGTGA. The sample taken for sequencing was naive CD8+ T cells from blood, with Jurkat cell RNA spiked in. Noted subset: FACS-sorted CD8+CD4-CCR7+CD45RA+ naive T cells. This chain connects TRBV7-3 to TRBJ2-3, with unresolved D. The clonotype originates from a human donor in good health. Some libraries in this study had Jurkat cell RNA spiked in. The CDR3 coding sequence is TGTGCCAGCAGCTTAAAGTTGACAAATACGCAGTATTTT. This codes for CASSLKLTNTQYF.